This T cell receptor beta chain derives from a study of blood T cell repertoires in COVID-19. As for the study in general: T cells, B-cell-depleted T cells, or PBMCs supplied cDNA or gDNA.

Germline assignment: CDR1 SGHNT and CDR2 YYREEE (reference sequence). With 0 bases removed from V and 0 bases from J, the gap between germline ends came to 9 bases. The CDR3 spans 15 residues. This clone was recorded once. The protocol was immunoSEQ multiplex PCR, while the TCRdb copy is restricted to in-frame clones and leaves out a portion. The table records about 150,000 clones, 60% to 85% of them present only once. Material for sequencing was peripheral blood. The chain joins TRBV5-4 to TRBJ1-1; weak D call: TRBD1 (5 bases). This TCR derives from an elderly man with acute or convalescent COVID-19. CDR3 sequence: CASSLVDRVNTEAFF. The CDR3 DNA reads TGTGCCAGCAGCTTGGTTGACAGAGTGAACACTGAAGCTTTCTTT.